These T cell receptor beta chains were read from a single sample in a study of blood T cell repertoires in COVID-19. The method was immunoSEQ multiplex PCR; TCRdb's version includes in-frame clones alone and lacks a portion of them. Here the sample spans about 140,000 clones, about nine tenths being singletons. Source material: peripheral blood. These receptors were taken from a woman older than 75 with acute or convalescent COVID-19. The CDR3 runs from the conserved cysteine through the conserved F or W. Each record gives: J gene, V gene, D gene, clone size, CDR3 protein, CDR3 DNA. A D gene is named only where the DNA matches it firmly. Clone size appears in some rows only: once, few, many, or a class for an expanded clone.

j_call: TRBJ1-3
v_call: TRBV14
d_call: -
clone_size: -
cdr3_aa: CASSRTVTSGNTIYF
cdr3_nt: TGTGCCAGCAGCCGGACAGTAACCTCTGGAAACACCATATATTTT

j_call: TRBJ1-2
v_call: TRBV7-3
d_call: -
clone_size: -
cdr3_aa: CASSLRPDYGYTF
cdr3_nt: TGTGCCAGCAGCTTAAGGCCAGACTATGGCTACACCTTC

j_call: TRBJ1-1
v_call: TRBV7-9
d_call: TRBD1
clone_size: -
cdr3_aa: CASSPYAGGTEAFF
cdr3_nt: TGTGCCAGCAGCCCTTATGCAGGGGGAACTGAAGCTTTCTTT

j_call: TRBJ1-4
v_call: TRBV4-3
d_call: -
clone_size: -
cdr3_aa: CASSQDWGTGSNEKLFF
cdr3_nt: TGCGCCAGCAGCCAAGATTGGGGAACGGGGTCTAATGAAAAACTGTTTTTT

j_call: TRBJ2-7
v_call: TRBV30
d_call: -
clone_size: -
cdr3_aa: CAWSVGAPYEQYF
cdr3_nt: TGTGCCTGGAGTGTGGGGGCCCCCTACGAGCAGTACTTC

j_call: TRBJ1-4
v_call: TRBV7-9
d_call: TRBD1
clone_size: -
cdr3_aa: CASSLIGGDGRLFF
cdr3_nt: TGTGCCAGCAGCTTGATAGGGGGCGATGGCAGGCTGTTTTTT

j_call: TRBJ1-5
v_call: TRBV2
d_call: -
clone_size: -
cdr3_aa: CASSGGLGAQPQHF
cdr3_nt: TGTGCCAGCAGTGGTGGCCTAGGGGCACAGCCCCAGCATTTT

j_call: TRBJ1-2
v_call: TRBV5-4
d_call: TRBD1
clone_size: -
cdr3_aa: CASSPGTGDGYTF
cdr3_nt: TGTGCCAGCAGCCCCGGGACAGGGGACGGCTACACCTTC

j_call: TRBJ1-3
v_call: TRBV7-2
d_call: -
clone_size: -
cdr3_aa: CASSLARGGANTIYF
cdr3_nt: TGTGCCAGCAGCTTAGCGCGCGGGGGGGCAAACACCATATATTTT

j_call: TRBJ2-7
v_call: TRBV2
d_call: TRBD2
clone_size: -
cdr3_aa: CASGRGRAYEQYF
cdr3_nt: TGTGCCAGCGGGAGGGGCAGGGCCTACGAGCAGTACTTC

j_call: TRBJ1-1
v_call: TRBV5-1
d_call: TRBD1
clone_size: -
cdr3_aa: CASSLKGGQGANTEAFF
cdr3_nt: TGCGCCAGCAGCTTGAAAGGGGGACAGGGGGCGAACACTGAAGCTTTCTTT

j_call: TRBJ1-1
v_call: TRBV5-6
d_call: TRBD1
clone_size: -
cdr3_aa: CASSLEQGEEAFF
cdr3_nt: TGTGCCAGCAGCTTGGAGCAGGGGGAAGAAGCTTTCTTT

j_call: TRBJ1-5
v_call: TRBV4-1
d_call: -
clone_size: -
cdr3_aa: CASSQDRHGSNQPQHF
cdr3_nt: TGCGCCAGCAGCCAAGATCGCCATGGCAGCAATCAGCCCCAGCATTTT

j_call: TRBJ2-3
v_call: TRBV7-3
d_call: TRBD1
clone_size: -
cdr3_aa: CASSLDRGSDTQYF
cdr3_nt: TGTGCCAGCAGCTTGGACAGGGGCTCAGATACGCAGTATTTT

j_call: TRBJ2-3
v_call: TRBV6-5
d_call: -
clone_size: -
cdr3_aa: CASRPDLDTQYF
cdr3_nt: TGTGCCAGCAGACCAGACTTGGATACGCAGTATTTT

j_call: TRBJ1-1
v_call: TRBV11-1
d_call: -
clone_size: once
cdr3_aa: CASSRVGNRNEAFF
cdr3_nt: TGTGCCAGCAGCCGTGTGGGGAACAGGAATGAAGCTTTCTTT

j_call: TRBJ2-7
v_call: TRBV19
d_call: -
clone_size: -
cdr3_aa: CASSIRTGSSYEQYF
cdr3_nt: TGTGCCAGTAGTATCCGCACAGGGAGCTCCTACGAGCAGTACTTC

j_call: TRBJ1-1
v_call: TRBV4-1
d_call: TRBD1
clone_size: once
cdr3_aa: CASSPLTGIGTEAFF
cdr3_nt: TGCGCCAGCAGCCCATTGACAGGGATTGGCACTGAAGCTTTCTTT

j_call: TRBJ2-3
v_call: TRBV11-3
d_call: -
clone_size: -
cdr3_aa: CASSLGRENTDTQYF
cdr3_nt: TGTGCCAGCAGCTTAGGTCGGGAGAACACAGATACGCAGTATTTT

j_call: TRBJ1-5
v_call: TRBV6-5
d_call: -
clone_size: -
cdr3_aa: CASTPPGGNQPQHF
cdr3_nt: TGTGCCAGCACTCCGCCGGGGGGTAATCAGCCCCAGCATTTT

j_call: TRBJ2-2
v_call: TRBV5-1
d_call: TRBD1
clone_size: -
cdr3_aa: CASSYTGAGGELFF
cdr3_nt: TGCGCCAGCAGCTATACAGGGGCTGGCGGGGAGCTGTTTTTT

j_call: TRBJ1-5
v_call: TRBV7-2
d_call: TRBD1
clone_size: once
cdr3_aa: CASSFGHRGAGQPQHF
cdr3_nt: TGTGCCAGCAGCTTCGGCCACAGGGGGGCTGGTCAGCCCCAGCATTTT

j_call: TRBJ2-7
v_call: TRBV7-2
d_call: -
clone_size: -
cdr3_aa: CASSLQGRSVGEQYF
cdr3_nt: TGTGCCAGCAGCTTGCAGGGCCGGTCGGTCGGCGAGCAGTACTTC

j_call: TRBJ1-1
v_call: TRBV11-2
d_call: -
clone_size: -
cdr3_aa: CASSVRGGTEAFF
cdr3_nt: TGTGCCAGCAGCGTACGGGGGGGAACGGAAGCTTTCTTT

j_call: TRBJ1-5
v_call: TRBV12-3/TRBV12-4
d_call: -
clone_size: -
cdr3_aa: CASSPPGGQPQHF
cdr3_nt: TGTGCCAGCAGTCCACCCGGGGGACAGCCCCAGCATTTT

j_call: TRBJ1-5
v_call: TRBV19
d_call: -
clone_size: -
cdr3_aa: CASSIFQGGNQPQHF
cdr3_nt: TGTGCCAGTAGTATATTTCAGGGTGGCAATCAGCCCCAGCATTTT

j_call: TRBJ2-6
v_call: TRBV30
d_call: -
clone_size: -
cdr3_aa: CAWIGKDSSGANVLTF
cdr3_nt: TGTGCCTGGATCGGTAAGGACAGCTCTGGGGCCAACGTCCTGACTTTC

j_call: TRBJ1-4
v_call: TRBV5-1
d_call: -
clone_size: -
cdr3_aa: CASKGPGGEKLFF
cdr3_nt: TGCGCCAGCAAGGGGCCGGGTGGTGAAAAACTGTTTTTT

j_call: TRBJ2-1
v_call: TRBV5-1
d_call: TRBD1
clone_size: -
cdr3_aa: CASSFQGASDEQFF
cdr3_nt: TGCGCCAGCAGCTTTCAGGGGGCTAGCGATGAGCAGTTCTTC

j_call: TRBJ2-1
v_call: TRBV11-1
d_call: TRBD2
clone_size: -
cdr3_aa: CASSTRLAPPYNEQFF
cdr3_nt: TGTGCCAGCAGCACCCGACTAGCACCCCCCTACAATGAGCAGTTCTTC

j_call: TRBJ2-5
v_call: TRBV30
d_call: -
clone_size: few
cdr3_aa: CAWSALRGPQETQYF
cdr3_nt: TGTGCCTGGAGTGCCTTGCGGGGCCCGCAAGAGACCCAGTACTTC

j_call: TRBJ1-3
v_call: TRBV11-2
d_call: -
clone_size: few
cdr3_aa: CASSLGGLPGNTIYF
cdr3_nt: TGTGCCAGCAGCTTAGGAGGGCTCCCTGGAAACACCATATATTTT

j_call: TRBJ1-5
v_call: TRBV9
d_call: TRBD1
clone_size: once
cdr3_aa: CASSGQGGNQPQHF
cdr3_nt: TGTGCCAGCAGCGGACAGGGGGGCAATCAGCCCCAGCATTTT

j_call: TRBJ1-1
v_call: TRBV30
d_call: -
clone_size: -
cdr3_aa: CAWTSGRRTEAFF
cdr3_nt: TGTGCCTGGACCTCAGGGAGGCGGACTGAAGCTTTCTTT

j_call: TRBJ1-5
v_call: TRBV28
d_call: TRBD1
clone_size: -
cdr3_aa: CASFSGTGSNQPQHF
cdr3_nt: TGTGCCAGCTTTAGCGGGACAGGGAGCAATCAGCCCCAGCATTTT

j_call: TRBJ1-2
v_call: TRBV5-1
d_call: -
clone_size: -
cdr3_aa: CASSLVAGRIGYTF
cdr3_nt: TGCGCCAGCAGCTTGGTGGCAGGGCGTATTGGCTACACCTTC

j_call: TRBJ1-4
v_call: TRBV21-1
d_call: -
clone_size: -
cdr3_aa: CASSTQGGDDSLNEKLFF
cdr3_nt: TGTGCCAGCAGCACCCAGGGCGGGGACGACTCACTGAATGAAAAACTGTTTTTT

j_call: TRBJ2-7
v_call: TRBV5-1
d_call: TRBD1
clone_size: -
cdr3_aa: CASRLTPGTGDEQYF
cdr3_nt: TGCGCCAGCAGGTTAACACCCGGGACAGGGGACGAGCAGTACTTC

j_call: TRBJ2-1
v_call: TRBV25-1
d_call: TRBD1
clone_size: -
cdr3_aa: CASSLGQGLNEQFF
cdr3_nt: TGTGCCAGCAGTTTGGGACAGGGGCTAAATGAGCAGTTCTTC

j_call: TRBJ2-5
v_call: TRBV9
d_call: -
clone_size: -
cdr3_aa: CASSGSGQQETQYF
cdr3_nt: TGTGCCAGCAGCGGCTCCGGACAACAAGAGACCCAGTACTTC